What follows are 27 T cell receptor beta chains derived from one specimen sequenced in a study of cytomegalovirus exposure and HLA in healthy donors. The PCR made use of 60 Vbeta and 13 Jbeta primers. This table comes from immunoSEQ multiplex PCR, and its TCRdb copy is limited to in-frame clones, with some not included. Of about 55,000 clones in the sample, approximately 80% were seen once. The source material was PBMCs. The origin of the receptors is a female donor in good health and CMV-seronegative.

V usage is TRBV5-6 and J usage is TRBJ1-2; D remains unclear. The CDR3 is 12 amino acids. Germline CDR1 reads SGHDT; CDR2 reads YYEEEE. Trimming shortened V by 4 bases and J by 6 bases, and 10 bases separated the two germline ends. CDR3 residues: CASSHNMDGYTF. CDR3 nucleotide sequence: TGTGCCAGCAGCCATAACATGGATGGCTACACCTTC.

V usage is TRBV18 and J usage is TRBJ2-1; 9 bases agree with TRBD2. CDR1 and CDR2 (germline): KGHSH, LQKENI. The CDR3 is 15 amino acids. Trimming took 6 bases from V and 3 from J; bases not matched to a gene: 6. CDR3 protein: CASSPGTSSYNEQFF. CDR3 DNA sequence: TGTGCCAGCTCCCCCGGGACTAGCAGCTACAATGAGCAGTTCTTC.

The chain links TRBV7-8 to TRBJ1-1; D is perhaps TRBD1 (5 bases). The CDR3 length is 16 residues. The V and J ends lost 2 bases and 5 bases respectively, with 18 bases between them. Germline CDR1 and CDR2: SGHVS and FQNEAQ. Written as DNA, the CDR3 is TGTGCCAGCAGCTTAAGAACTTGGGGGGTTTGGACTGAAGCTTTCTTT. Amino acids: CASSLRTWGVWTEAFF.

The V gene is TRBV5-6, the J gene TRBJ2-3, with 9 bases matching TRBD1. CDR1 and CDR2 (germline): SGHDT, YYEEEE. This CDR3 has 15 residues. V was clipped by 3 bases and J by 3 bases; unmatched bases: 5. CDR3 loop: CASSSWGTGTDTQYF. The CDR3 DNA sequence: TGTGCCAGCAGCTCGTGGGGGACAGGGACAGATACGCAGTATTTT.

The chain is built from TRBV6-5 and TRBJ1-1, with D perhaps TRBD1 (6 bases). Trimming removed 6 bases from V and 6 bases from J, with 17 bases in between. Germline V lookup: CDR1 MNHEY, CDR2 SVGAGI. The CDR3 contains 14 residues. The CDR3 DNA reads TGTGCCAGCAGAAAAGGGGGGGCGATCTCTGAAGCTTTCTTT. Translating it yields CASRKGGAISEAFF.

This clone was found once. The CDR3 nucleotides are TGTGCCAGCAGCCCGGGACAGGCGAACACTGAAGCTTTCTTT. It yields the protein CASSPGQANTEAFF. The chain carries TRBV7-9 and TRBJ1-1, with 8 bases that match TRBD1. Germline lookup yields CDR1 SEHNR and CDR2 FQNEAQ (reference sequence). The CDR3 has 14 amino acids. The junction had 3 bases not matched to a gene; V was cut back by 5 bases and J by 1 base.

The V and J genes are TRBV6-6 and TRBJ2-7; 7 bases line up with TRBD1. CDR3 length: 13 residues. With V trimmed by 6 bases and J by 6 bases, 8 bases remained unmatched. The germline V gene has CDR1 MNHNY and CDR2 SVGAGI (reference sequence). For the CDR3, the DNA is TGTGCCAGCAGCTCGGACAGGACCCCCGAGCAGTACTTC. It specifies CASSSDRTPEQYF.

The CDR3 loop reads CASSESPTSLSYNEQFF. The CDR3 DNA is TGCGCCAGCAGTGAGTCCCCTACTTCCCTCTCCTACAATGAGCAGTTCTTC. V and J are TRBV10-2 and TRBJ2-1; no firm D call. Trimming removed 0 bases from V and 0 bases from J, with 12 bases in between. The V gene's germline CDR1 is WSHSY and CDR2 SAAADI. The CDR3 totals 17 residues.

The rearrangement links TRBV23-1 to TRBJ2-3, with unresolved D. TRBV23-1 has ORF status, its function being uncertain. V was pared by 1 base and J by 2 bases, with 13 bases between. The CDR3 contains 16 residues. The CDR3 region is CASSQYGPQDTDTQYF. CDR3 sequence (DNA): TGCGCCAGCAGTCAATACGGCCCCCAGGACACAGATACGCAGTATTTT.

The CDR3, as DNA: TGTGCCTGGGGGGGGCCTAGCGGGGGAGTAGAGACCCAGTACTTC. Translated, it gives CAWGGPSGGVETQYF. V is TRBV30 and J is TRBJ2-5; 10 nucleotides agree with TRBD2. This CDR3 contains 15 residues. Trimming cost V 5 bases and J 4 bases; bases outside gene matches: 10. Germline-derived CDR1 and CDR2 are GTSNPN and SVGIG (reference sequence).

The V and J genes are TRBV29-1 and TRBJ2-6; D is unresolved. The CDR3 is 15 residues long. The germline gives CDR1 SQVTM, CDR2 ANQGSEA. V lost 0 bases and J lost 0, with 6 bases in between. The CDR3 DNA reads TGCAGCGTTGAAGAAAACAACTCTGGGGCCAACGTCCTGACTTTC. It specifies CSVEENNSGANVLTF.

The chain carries TRBV6-6 and TRBJ2-5; possible D gene TRBD2, 6 bases. Trimming left V 6 bases short and J 5 bases short, with 19 bases between. The CDR3 has 15 residues. Germline CDR1 and CDR2: MNHNY and SVGAGI (reference sequence). The CDR3 DNA follows: TGTGCCAGCAGCCTTTCAGAGGTGGGGAGGGAGACCCAGTACTTC. Translation: CASSLSEVGRETQYF.

J is TRBJ1-1 and V is TRBV28, with D possibly being TRBD1 (6 bases). V shed 5 bases and J shed 0 bases, with 7 bases lying between them. The V gene's germline CDR1 is MDHEN and CDR2 SYDVKM. This CDR3 region has 13 residues. The DNA of the CDR3 is TGTGCCAGCAGTGGGGGCTTGAACACTGAAGCTTTCTTT. Protein: CASSGGLNTEAFF.

V gene TRBV7-8 combines with J gene TRBJ2-5; TRBD2 agrees at 9 bases. The CDR3 is 14 amino acids. Germline values: CDR1 SGHVS, CDR2 FQNEAQ. V dropped 2 bases and J dropped 4; count of bases not matched to a gene: 2. The CDR3 protein is CASSLMRGGETQYF. CDR3 DNA: TGTGCCAGCAGCTTAATGCGGGGGGGAGAGACCCAGTACTTC.

CDR3 in amino acids: CASSISSYNEQFF. In nucleotides, the CDR3 is TGTGCCAGTAGTATTAGCAGCTACAATGAGCAGTTCTTC. The chain joins TRBV19 to TRBJ2-1; no firm D call. V was clipped by 3 bases and J by 3 bases, with 6 bases between them. The CDR3 has 13 residues. Germline V gene lookup returns CDR1 LNHDA and CDR2 SQIVND (reference sequence).

The gene calls are TRBV7-2 and TRBJ2-3; TRBD2 matches at 16 bases. Germline lookup yields CDR1 SGHTA and CDR2 FQGNSA. The CDR3 runs to 17 residues. Unmatched junction bases numbered 8, after V lost 4 bases and J lost 7 bases. CDR3 protein: CASSSGTSGGAVNTQYF. Here the CDR3 DNA reads TGTGCCAGCAGCTCCGGGACTAGCGGGGGGGCGGTAAATACGCAGTATTTT.

V is TRBV29-1 and J is TRBJ2-3; TRBD1 matches at 10 bases. CDR1 is SQVTM, CDR2 ANQGSEA, per germline. The CDR3 extends over 15 amino acids. Trimming cost V 6 bases and J 3 bases; bases outside gene matches: 9. This CDR3 reads CSVAPGQGLTDTQYF. The CDR3 nucleotides are TGCAGCGTGGCCCCGGGACAGGGGTTGACAGATACGCAGTATTTT.

The chain carries TRBV5-6 and TRBJ2-1; D not resolved. V dropped 2 bases and J dropped 7 bases, with 7 bases sitting between them. This CDR3 contains 12 residues. From germline, CDR1 is SGHDT and CDR2 YYEEEE. Written as DNA, the CDR3 is TGTGCCAGCAGCTTAACAGAAAATGAGCAGTTCTTC. As protein: CASSLTENEQFF.

The chain uses TRBV2 and TRBJ1-1; D unresolved. Looked up from germline, CDR1 is SNHLY and CDR2 is FYNNEI. This CDR3 has 13 amino acids. Trimming removed 6 bases at V and 3 bases at J, with 11 bases between. CDR3 DNA sequence: TGTGCCAGCAGGAAGAGTGAGGACACTGAAGCTTTCTTT. It specifies CASRKSEDTEAFF.

This clone was counted a single time. The chain carries TRBV7-8 and TRBJ2-3; TRBD2 agrees at 11 bases. In germline, CDR1 is SGHVS, CDR2 FQNEAQ. The V gene end was trimmed by 3 bases and the J gene end by 3 bases; junction bases not matched to a gene: 5. The length of the CDR3 is 16 residues. CDR3 sequence: CASSFRLAGSTDTQYF. The CDR3 region has the DNA TGTGCCAGCAGCTTTCGACTAGCGGGATCGACAGATACGCAGTATTTT.

CDR3: CASSPPSERAEQYF. Written as DNA, the CDR3 is TGTGCCAGCTCACCACCGAGTGAGCGTGCCGAGCAGTACTTC. The V and J genes are TRBV18 and TRBJ2-7; D is uncertain. The CDR3 has 14 residues. Trimming took off 0 bases at V and 6 bases at J, with 12 bases between the two ends. Per the germline V gene, CDR1 is KGHSH and CDR2 is LQKENI.

The rearrangement joins TRBV4-2 to TRBJ1-4; D is possibly TRBD1 (5 bases). With 4 bases removed from V and 6 bases from J, the gap between germline ends came to 12 bases. This CDR3 contains 14 residues. The germline V gene encodes CDR1 LGHNA and CDR2 YNFKEQ. This CDR3 reads CASSRGGNYEKLFF. The DNA for the CDR3 is TGTGCCAGCAGCCGGGGGGGTAATTATGAAAAACTGTTTTTT.

The rearrangement joins TRBV28 to TRBJ2-2; 7 positions agree with TRBD1. Germline loops: CDR1 MDHEN, CDR2 SYDVKM. J gave up 3 bases and V 6 bases, and 10 bases lay outside the gene matches. CDR3 length: 16 residues. CDR3 nucleotides: TGTGCCAGCAGGGAGTTACAGGGGCCCGACACCGGGGAGCTGTTTTTT. This translates into CASRELQGPDTGELFF.

The genes are TRBV5-5 and TRBJ2-7; 9 bases align to TRBD2. The ends lost 2 bases at V and 4 bases at J; junction bases unmatched: 10. CDR1 is SGHKS, CDR2 YYEKEE, per germline (reference sequence). The CDR3 has 16 residues. The CDR3 region is CASSFGAGGYPYEQYF. DNA of the CDR3: TGTGCCAGCAGCTTCGGGGCGGGGGGGTATCCTTACGAGCAGTACTTC.

This clone was seen a few times. The CDR3 nucleotides are TGTGCCAGCAGCCCCTCAGGGGGCGGATATGGCTACACCTTC. The encoded protein is CASSPSGGGYGYTF. The chain is built from TRBV5-6 and TRBJ1-2, with 8 positions matching TRBD1. Germline assignment: CDR1 SGHDT and CDR2 YYEEEE. This CDR3 has 14 residues. V gave up 4 bases and J gave up 5 bases; unmatched junction bases: 7.

The chain carries TRBV2 and TRBJ2-1; TRBD2 matches 11 bases. V was pared by 5 bases and J by 8 bases, with 20 bases of the junction left unmatched. The V gene's germline CDR1 is SNHLY and CDR2 FYNNEI. The CDR3 has 19 amino acids. The CDR3 protein is CASSIAWGLADDPGDEQFF. The CDR3 DNA reads as TGTGCCAGCAGTATCGCTTGGGGACTAGCGGACGATCCTGGGGATGAGCAGTTCTTC.

The chain carries TRBV21-1 and TRBJ1-2; no DNA check was done on the table's D call, TRBD1. TRBV21-1 constitutes a pseudogene. This CDR3 is built from 15 residues. Here the CDR3 reads CASSGDRGHDYGYTF. In DNA, the CDR3 is TGTGCCAGCAGCGGGGACAGGGGGCACGACTATGGCTACACCTTC.